These 10 T cell receptor beta chains came from one sample sequenced in a study of blood T cell repertoires in COVID-19. TCRdb's table, derived via immunoSEQ multiplex PCR, lists solely in-frame clones and lacks some. The table records a few hundred thousand clones, approximately 88% of them present only once. The sample comprised PBMCs or T cells enriched from blood (not recorded which). The source of these receptors is a woman in her 40s with acute COVID-19.

The chain joins TRBV27 to TRBJ2-7; tentative D call: TRBD2 (5 bases). Germline assignment: CDR1 MNHEY and CDR2 SMNVEV (reference sequence). The V end was cut by 5 bases, the J end by 3 bases, with 14 bases between. There are 14 residues in the CDR3. CDR3 DNA sequence: TGTGCCAGCAGTGCTACTAGGTTACGCTACGAGCAGTACTTC. Translating gives CASSATRLRYEQYF.

V is TRBV3-1 (or the pseudogene TRBV3-2) and J is TRBJ2-7; 7 positions match TRBD1. This CDR3 is 13 amino acids long. Germline V gene lookup returns CDR1 LGHDT and CDR2 YNNKEL (reference sequence). V shed 6 bases and J 2 bases; nucleotides not matched to a gene: 4. CDR3 nucleotides: TGTGCCAGCAGTTACAGGGGCCCCTACGAGCAGTACTTC. This gives the protein CASSYRGPYEQYF.

The genes are TRBV19 and TRBJ1-3, with D unresolved. V gave up 3 bases and J gave up 4 bases, with 16 bases separating them. Per germline, CDR1 LNHDA and CDR2 SQIVND (reference sequence). The CDR3 runs to 16 residues. The CDR3 region has the DNA TGTGCCAGTAGTATTTCCCGGACTCCACGGGGAAACACCATATATTTT. This sequence encodes CASSISRTPRGNTIYF.

This chain uses TRBV9 with TRBJ1-2; 9 bases are a match to TRBD1. J gave up 8 bases and V 3 bases, and 11 bases lay outside the gene matches. Germline V gene lookup returns CDR1 SGDLS and CDR2 YYNGEE. This CDR3 spans 15 amino acids. The CDR3, as DNA: TGTGCCAGCAGCGCCACAGGGGGCGCCTTGAGGGGCTACACCTTC. This sequence encodes CASSATGGALRGYTF.

The V and J genes are TRBV6-2 or TRBV6-3 and TRBJ1-3, with a weak D call TRBD1 (5 bases). The CDR3 runs 15 residues. The V end was cut by 6 bases, the J end by 0 bases, with 12 bases between. The germline V gene encodes CDR1 MNHEY and CDR2 SVGEGT. CDR3 bases: TGTGCCAGCAGCCCCGACGGACACTCTGGAAACACCATATATTTT. Translation: CASSPDGHSGNTIYF.

The V and J genes are TRBV7-9 and TRBJ1-5; 10 bases align to TRBD1. The germline CDR1 and CDR2 sequences are SEHNR and FQNEAQ (reference sequence). With V trimmed by 3 bases and J by 6 bases, 8 bases remained unmatched. CDR3 length: 16 residues. The CDR3 here is CASSLGDRGPGQPQHF. The CDR3 DNA sequence: TGTGCCAGCAGCTTGGGGGACAGGGGACCGGGTCAGCCCCAGCATTTT.

The chain carries TRBV5-4 and TRBJ1-6; possible D gene TRBD1, 5 bases. This CDR3 comprises 15 residues. Germline assignment: CDR1 SGHNT and CDR2 YYREEE (reference sequence). Trimming removed 4 bases from V and 2 bases from J, with 10 bases in between. The CDR3 is CASSQDTAYNSPLHF. The CDR3 region has the DNA TGTGCCAGCAGCCAGGACACCGCCTATAATTCACCCCTCCACTTT.

V gene TRBV5-5 combines with J gene TRBJ1-3, with TRBD1 matching 8 bases. The V segment lost 4 bases and the J segment 4 bases; nucleotides outside the gene matches: 13. This CDR3 region has 17 residues. Germline loops: CDR1 SGHKS, CDR2 YYEKEE (reference sequence). CDR3 nucleotides: TGTGCCAGCAGCCGAGCCCTGGGACAGGCATTAGGAAACACCATATATTTT. Translation gives CASSRALGQALGNTIYF.

This chain connects TRBV6-6 to TRBJ1-1; D ambiguous. There are 15 residues in the CDR3. The V gene's germline CDR1 is MNHNY and CDR2 SVGAGI (reference sequence). The V and J ends lost 0 bases and 1 base respectively, with 9 bases between them. In DNA form, the CDR3 reads TGTGCCAGCAGTTACTCCGTTGGAGGGAACACTGAAGCTTTCTTT. Amino acid sequence: CASSYSVGGNTEAFF.

With respect to this clone: The sample contains more than one DNA sequence encoding this CDR3. The chain joins TRBV9 to TRBJ1-2; 8 bases agree with TRBD1. CDR3 length: 14 amino acids. Looked up from germline, CDR1 is SGDLS and CDR2 is YYNGEE. The V gene end was trimmed by 2 bases and the J gene end by 3 bases; junction bases not matched to a gene: 3. The CDR3 DNA is TGTGCCAGCAGCGTTTTGACAGGGGACTATGGCTACACCTTC. This translates into CASSVLTGDYGYTF.